The 22 T cell receptor beta chains presented below share a single source sample, sequenced in a study of shared clonotypes between healthy human individuals (TCRdb year 2020). Libraries were prepared through the immunoSEQ multiplex PCR assay. In its TCRdb copy, this immuneACCESS table keeps in-frame sequences only and misses some clones. Where compared with another copy, unresolved V genes explain less than half of these, and the others have no known cause. This sample has a few million clones in its table, and 90% to 95% of those were observed once. More than 0.12% of the sample is in the top ten clones. The sample taken for sequencing was naive CD4+ T cells sorted from blood. The sample's cell subset or site, from its label and the paper: CD45RA+ positively selected. All receptors derive from a man younger than 30 in good health.

The chain employs TRBV28 and TRBJ2-5; D is possibly TRBD1 (5 bases). The J call is doubtful: the DNA matches TRBJ2-7 better. Per germline, CDR1 MDHEN and CDR2 SYDVKM. The CDR3 length is 14 residues. For the CDR3, the DNA is TGTGCCAGCAGTTACAGGCTGAGGCCCCACGAGCAGTACTTC. Residues: CASSYRLRPHEQYF.

This chain uses TRBV23-1 with TRBJ2-7, with TRBD2 matching 12 bases. TRBV23-1 is flagged as an ORF with uncertain function. CDR3 length: 23 residues. The V and J ends lost 0 bases and 4 bases, in that order; junction bases with no gene match: 25. CDR3 loop: CASSQSPDRGSPRTSGKRYEQYF. CDR3 nucleotides: TGCGCCAGCAGTCAATCCCCGGACAGGGGTTCCCCGAGGACTAGCGGGAAAAGGTACGAGCAGTACTTC.

V and J are TRBV5-1 and TRBJ2-6, with 10 bases fitting TRBD1. CDR3 length equals 18 residues. Germline V gene data show CDR1 as SGHRS and CDR2 as YFSETQ. The V gene end was trimmed by 0 bases and the J gene end by 2 bases; junction bases not matched to a gene: 5. The CDR3, as DNA: TGCGCCAGCAGCTTGGTTGGGACAGGGGATCCTGGGGCCAACGTCCTGACTTTC. It specifies CASSLVGTGDPGANVLTF.

Turning to this clone: Different DNA sequences within this sample yield the same CDR3. The chain joins TRBV5-1 to TRBJ1-1; 12 bases are shared with TRBD1. Trimming cost V 2 bases and J 4 bases; bases outside gene matches: 6. Germline assignment: CDR1 SGHRS and CDR2 YFSETQ. The CDR3 contains 16 residues. CDR3: CASSFGTGGAGTEAFF. The CDR3 region has the DNA TGCGCCAGCAGCTTCGGGACAGGGGGCGCGGGCACTGAAGCTTTCTTT.

The V gene is TRBV4-1, the J gene TRBJ2-3; 8 positions agree with TRBD1. The CDR3 totals 17 residues. Germline values: CDR1 MGHRA, CDR2 YSYEKL. The V segment lost 1 base and the J segment 2 bases; nucleotides outside the gene matches: 8. The CDR3 sequence is CASSQARQGPDTDTQYF. The CDR3 bases are TGCGCCAGCAGCCAAGCACGACAGGGGCCAGACACAGATACGCAGTATTTT.

The chain uses TRBV10-3 and TRBJ1-2; the D gene is possibly TRBD1 (6 bases). This CDR3 is built from 15 residues. Germline V CDR1 and CDR2: ENHRY, SYGVKD. The ends were cut back, 2 bases at V and 12 bases at J, with 22 bases in the middle. The CDR3 is CAISETTTGFNGHTF. The CDR3 bases are TGTGCCATCAGTGAGACAACAACAGGGTTTAACGGCCACACCTTC.

The V call is TRBV2, the J call TRBJ1-4, with D unresolved. V lost 6 bases and J lost 7, with 18 bases in between. This CDR3 has 15 residues. Germline lookup yields CDR1 SNHLY and CDR2 FYNNEI. The CDR3 reads CASSPGVGSTEKLFF. CDR3 DNA: TGTGCCAGCAGCCCCGGGGTAGGCTCAACTGAAAAACTGTTTTTT.

CDR3 region: CAIRNNNEQFF. The DNA for the CDR3 is TGTGCCATCAGAAATAATAATGAGCAGTTCTTC. The chain uses TRBV10-3 and TRBJ2-1; D is unresolved. CDR1 and CDR2 from the germline V gene are ENHRY and SYGVKD. This CDR3 spans 11 amino acids. Trimming shortened V by 6 bases and J by 7 bases, and 7 bases separated the two germline ends.

This chain links TRBV6-5 with TRBJ1-1; tentatively, D is TRBD1 (5 bases). V lost 5 bases and J 6 bases, leaving 16 bases between the germline ends. The CDR3 contains 14 residues. Germline-derived CDR1 and CDR2 are MNHEY and SVGAGI. The CDR3 spells CASSKAGMGPEAFF. In nucleotides, the CDR3 is TGTGCCAGCAGTAAAGCGGGGATGGGGCCTGAAGCTTTCTTT.

V is TRBV5-8 and J is TRBJ1-4, with a possible D match to TRBD1 (6 bases). V was trimmed by 4 bases and J by 0 bases, leaving 13 bases between them. The CDR3 has 16 amino acids. Germline lookup yields CDR1 SGHTS and CDR2 YDEGEE. The CDR3 sequence: CASSLGHLATNEKLFF. The CDR3 coding sequence is TGTGCCAGCAGCCTGGGACATCTTGCAACTAATGAAAAACTGTTTTTT.

The V call is TRBV27, the J call TRBJ1-2, with 7 positions matching TRBD1. This CDR3 contains 14 residues. V trimming: 6 bases; J trimming: 7 bases; junction bases outside the gene matches: 11. Germline V gives CDR1 MNHEY, CDR2 SMNVEV (reference sequence). CDR3 in DNA: TGTGCCAGCAGAACCGGACAGGTCTATAGTGGCTACACCTTC. Translation: CASRTGQVYSGYTF.

This clone appeared a single time. V usage is TRBV5-1 and J usage is TRBJ2-3; 8 nucleotides align to TRBD2. V shed 5 bases, J shed 2 bases, and the junction held 7 bases outside the gene matches. CDR1 and CDR2 from the germline V gene are SGHRS and YFSETQ. CDR3 length equals 15 residues. The CDR3 region is CASSLGLAYTDTQYF. CDR3 sequence (DNA): TGCGCCAGCAGTCTTGGACTAGCCTACACAGATACGCAGTATTTT.

The V gene is TRBV18, the J gene TRBJ1-6; D gene ambiguous. The CDR3 has 15 amino acids. Trimming shortened V by 3 bases and J by 7 bases, and 13 bases separated the two germline ends. Germline CDR1 is KGHSH and CDR2 is LQKENI. CDR3 sequence reads: CASSPEGWENSPLHF. CDR3 coding DNA: TGTGCCAGCTCACCTGAAGGGTGGGAGAATTCACCCCTCCACTTT.

This chain joins TRBV7-2 and TRBJ1-2, with 7 bases identical to TRBD1. The germline V gene encodes CDR1 SGHTA and CDR2 FQGNSA. The CDR3 length is 14 residues. V lost 4 bases and J lost 4; bases outside the gene matches: 6. CDR3 DNA: TGTGCCAGCAGCTCAAGACAGGGCAGCTATGGCTACACCTTC. It codes for CASSSRQGSYGYTF.

The rearrangement links TRBV7-9 to TRBJ2-5, with D maybe TRBD1 (7 bases). The J call is doubtful: the DNA matches TRBJ2-7 better. This CDR3 spans 13 amino acids. Germline loops: CDR1 SEHNR, CDR2 FQNEAQ (reference sequence). The CDR3 DNA follows: TGTGCCAGCAGCCGCGGGACAGCCTACGAGCAGTACTTC. Its translation is CASSRGTAYEQYF.

This chain joins TRBV10-3 and TRBJ2-5; no reliable D call. The V gene's germline CDR1 is ENHRY and CDR2 SYGVKD. V was cut by 5 bases and J by 5 bases, with 9 bases left in between. There are 12 residues in the CDR3. The chain's CDR3 is CAISHELETQYF. CDR3 bases: TGTGCCATCAGTCATGAGTTGGAGACCCAGTACTTC.

The rearrangement joins TRBV7-2 to TRBJ2-2; 9 bases match TRBD2. V shed 6 bases, J shed 5 bases, and the junction held 7 bases outside the gene matches. Germline V gene lookup returns CDR1 SGHTA and CDR2 FQGNSA. The CDR3 sequence is 15 residues long. CDR3 coding DNA: TGTGCCAGCAGATTTAGCGGGAGATCAACCGGGGAGCTGTTTTTT. This gives the protein CASRFSGRSTGELFF.

The V and J genes are TRBV15 and TRBJ2-5; TRBD2 is a possible D gene (5 bases). CDR1 and CDR2 from the germline V gene are LNHNV and YYDKDF (reference sequence). Trimming removed 4 bases at V and 2 bases at J, with 20 bases between. The CDR3 extends over 17 amino acids. CDR3 DNA sequence: TGTGCCACCAGCACCCTCGGGTTAGCTGGGAGACAAGAGACCCAGTACTTC. Protein product: CATSTLGLAGRQETQYF.

This rearrangement joins TRBV2 to TRBJ2-7, with D perhaps TRBD1 or TRBD2 (5 bases each). Germline V CDR1 and CDR2: SNHLY, FYNNEI. The germline V and J ends were trimmed by 6 bases and 4 bases, with 13 bases remaining between them. The CDR3 is made up of 13 amino acids. For the CDR3, the DNA is TGTGCCAGCAGGCTGAGGGGAGCGTACGAGCAGTACTTC. It encodes CASRLRGAYEQYF.

This clone was observed a single time. In the same sample, other DNA sequences code for this CDR3. V usage is TRBV10-1 and J usage is TRBJ1-6; D is unresolved. The germline V gene encodes CDR1 WNHNN and CDR2 SYGVQD (reference sequence). V gave up 4 bases and J gave up 7 bases, with 8 bases separating them. CDR3 length: 13 amino acids. The CDR3 nucleotides are TGCGCCAGCAGTGCCGGGATAAATTCACCCCTCCACTTT. Translated: CASSAGINSPLHF.

This chain uses TRBV6-5 with TRBJ1-2, with 8 nucleotides matching TRBD1. V dropped 0 bases and J dropped 2; count of bases not matched to a gene: 2. The germline gives CDR1 MNHEY, CDR2 SVGAGI. The CDR3 is 15 residues long. In DNA form, the CDR3 reads TGTGCCAGCAGTTACTCGGCAGGGGGCAACTATGGCTACACCTTC. Its translation is CASSYSAGGNYGYTF.

This clone has more than one count but fewer than ten. The rearrangement joins TRBV6-5 to TRBJ1-1; D ambiguous. Per the germline V gene, CDR1 is MNHEY and CDR2 is SVGAGI. The CDR3 has 16 residues. Trimming removed 3 bases at V and 0 bases at J, with 14 bases between. CDR3 nucleotides: TGTGCCAGCAGTTATGGTCAGAAACCAATGAACACTGAAGCTTTCTTT. This codes for CASSYGQKPMNTEAFF.